This T cell receptor (beta chain) was captured in a study of glioma-infiltrating T cells after dendritic cell vaccination. Study in general: Dendritic cell vaccination trial patients had either newly diagnosed or recurrent glioblastoma.

CDR3 length: 13 amino acids. The germline V gene encodes CDR1 SGHRS and CDR2 YFSETQ. V was shortened by 6 bases and J by 3 bases, with 12 bases between the two germline ends. Clones were sequenced by immunoSEQ multiplex PCR, and TCRdb holds only the in-frame ones, with some missing. The sample has around 96,000 clones, around three quarters seen once. This specimen consisted of blood, obtained before dendritic cell vaccination. The genes are TRBV5-1 and TRBJ1-1; the D gene is possibly TRBD1 (5 bases). The receptor's source is a human donor with glioblastoma. The DNA of the CDR3 is TGCGCCAGCAAAGACTCGGGGGACACTGAAGCTTTCTTT. Amino acids: CASKDSGDTEAFF.